Listed here are 30 T cell receptor beta chains from one sample, sequenced in a study of blood T cell repertoires in COVID-19. Repertoires were generated with immunoSEQ multiplex PCR, while TCRdb's copy carries only in-frame clones and drops some. The sample yields roughly 380,000 clones, 70% to 85% seen once. The source material was peripheral blood. Receptors originate from a human donor with acute or convalescent COVID-19. The donor label of this sample is uncertain.

This clone was detected a few times. The chain joins TRBV3-1 (or the pseudogene TRBV3-2) to TRBJ1-1; possibly TRBD1 for D (5 bases). The CDR3 length is 14 residues. The V gene lost 2 bases and the J gene lost 5 bases, with 12 bases spanning the gap. The germline gives CDR1 LGHDT, CDR2 YNNKEL (reference sequence). CDR3 amino acids: CASSQFGGSTEAFF. The CDR3 coding sequence is TGTGCCAGCAGCCAATTTGGGGGGAGTACTGAAGCTTTCTTT.

About this clone itself: A junction end diverges from the germline sequence, so it may reflect a read error. The chain recombines TRBV2 with TRBJ1-2; 8 nucleotides align to TRBD1. CDR3 length: 13 amino acids. Germline CDR1 reads SNHLY; CDR2 reads FYNNEI. CDR3 nucleotides: TGTGCCAGCAGTGTAGGACAGGGCAAACCCCGGCACTTC. Translating it yields CASSVGQGKPRHF.

The chain carries TRBV18 and TRBJ2-1; 7 bases are shared with TRBD1. The CDR3 extends over 16 amino acids. CDR1 and CDR2 from the germline V gene are KGHSH and LQKENI. Germline trimming cut 2 bases from V and 3 bases from J; bases unmatched to any gene: 7. CDR3 in DNA: TGTGCCAGCTCACCAGGAGACAGGGCACTCTACAATGAGCAGTTCTTC. This encodes CASSPGDRALYNEQFF. Supplemented by reference TRBV18 and TRBJ2-1, the full variable domain reads NAGVMQNPRHLVRRRGQEARLRCSPMKGHSHVYWYRQLPEEGLKFMVYLQKENIIDESGMPKERFSAEFPKEGPSILRIQQVVRGDSAAYFCASSPGDRALYNEQFFGPGTRLTVL.

The genes are TRBV7-2 and TRBJ1-1; 9 bases are a match to TRBD1. The CDR3 is 14 residues long. Per germline, CDR1 SGHTA and CDR2 FQGNSA. V trimming: 6 bases; J trimming: 6 bases; junction bases outside the gene matches: 8. The CDR3 DNA reads as TGTGCCAGCAGACGGGACAGGGAGAGGGCTGAAGCTTTCTTT. This codes for CASRRDRERAEAFF.

The V and J genes are TRBV5-1 and TRBJ2-7, with 10 bases fitting TRBD1. V shed 3 bases and J 7 bases; nucleotides not matched to a gene: 19. Germline V gives CDR1 SGHRS, CDR2 YFSETQ. The CDR3 has 18 residues. The CDR3 DNA reads as TGCGCCAGCAGCTCCCGGACAGGGGGGGAGTGGGCAGCGAGGGAGCAGTACTTC. This encodes CASSSRTGGEWAAREQYF.

In DNA, the CDR3 is TGTGCCACCAGTGATCAGGGACTAGCGGGAGGGGGCTACGAGCAGTACTTC. Protein: CATSDQGLAGGGYEQYF. The V and J genes are TRBV24-1 and TRBJ2-7, with 16 bases aligning to TRBD2. V dropped 3 bases and J dropped 3; count of bases not matched to a gene: 4. CDR1 and CDR2 from the germline V gene are KGHDR and SFDVKD. The CDR3 runs to 17 residues.

This rearrangement joins TRBV18 to TRBJ1-1; D is possibly TRBD1 (5 bases). Per the germline V gene, CDR1 is KGHSH and CDR2 is LQKENI. The CDR3 consists of 14 residues. V was clipped by 0 bases and J by 8 bases, with 13 bases between them. CDR3 loop: CASSPPGGDPEAFF. In DNA, the CDR3 is TGTGCCAGCTCACCACCGGGGGGGGACCCAGAAGCTTTCTTT.

The chain couples TRBV19 to TRBJ1-1, with 7 bases that match TRBD1. The CDR3 has 14 amino acids. The junction had 9 bases not matched to a gene; V was cut back by 6 bases and J by 5 bases. The germline gives CDR1 LNHDA, CDR2 SQIVND (reference sequence). DNA for the CDR3: TGTGCCAGTAGAGACGGACAGGTTTATACTGAAGCTTTCTTT. Its protein product is CASRDGQVYTEAFF.

V and J are TRBV5-1 and TRBJ2-2; 9 bases are shared with TRBD1. J gave up 7 bases and V 5 bases, and 9 bases lay outside the gene matches. The CDR3 runs 15 residues. The germline V gene has CDR1 SGHRS and CDR2 YFSETQ. The CDR3 DNA is TGCGCCAGCAGTCCCGGGACAGGGAAGATCGGGGAGCTGTTTTTT. Its protein is CASSPGTGKIGELFF.

The chain joins TRBV28 to TRBJ1-2, with a possible D match to TRBD1 (5 bases). Deletions cut 10 bases from V and 3 bases from J, with 12 bases between. Germline V gene lookup returns CDR1 MDHEN and CDR2 SYDVKM. The CDR3 runs to 12 residues. The CDR3 DNA sequence: TGTGCCACCCTAGAACAGGACTATGGCTACACCTTC. It translates to CATLEQDYGYTF.

This clone has a single count. This chain joins TRBV6-5 and TRBJ2-7; D is perhaps TRBD2 (6 bases). Germline values: CDR1 MNHEY, CDR2 SVGAGI. Trimming removed 8 bases at V and 6 bases at J, with 17 bases between. This CDR3 comprises 13 residues. Written as DNA, the CDR3 is TGTGCCAGCGTTTCGGACTACAAGACCGAGCAGTACTTC. It is translated as CASVSDYKTEQYF.

V and J are TRBV29-1 and TRBJ1-2; no reliable D call. The CDR3 totals 12 residues. V lost 7 bases and J lost 5, with 14 bases in between. Germline-derived CDR1 and CDR2 are SQVTM and ANQGSEA. Here the CDR3 reads CSALGGSYGYTF. The DNA for the CDR3 is TGCAGCGCCCTCGGAGGGTCGTATGGCTACACCTTC.

The chain is built from TRBV5-8 and TRBJ1-5; 7 bases align to TRBD1. Trimming removed 7 bases from V and 1 base from J; junction bases left unmatched: 8. Germline lookup yields CDR1 SGHTS and CDR2 YDEGEE. CDR3 length: 15 amino acids. The CDR3 sequence: CASGLQGQSNQPQHF. The CDR3 nucleotides are TGTGCCAGCGGACTACAGGGACAGAGCAATCAGCCCCAGCATTTT.

The chain is built from TRBV2 and TRBJ2-3; 7 bases line up with TRBD1. The V gene's germline CDR1 is SNHLY and CDR2 FYNNEI. J gave up 3 bases and V 6 bases, and 9 bases lay outside the gene matches. The CDR3 spans 15 residues. The CDR3 DNA reads TGTGCCAGCAGCCAACAGGGGCAGGGGACAGATACGCAGTATTTT. The encoded protein is CASSQQGQGTDTQYF.

The chain has TRBV12-1 and TRBJ2-5; the D call of TRBD2 is as the table states it, not checked on the DNA. TRBV12-1 constitutes a pseudogene. The CDR3 has 17 amino acids. CDR3 sequence (DNA): TGTGCCAGCAGCTTTGGTCAGCCTTCCGGGAGGGGAGAGACCCAGTACTTC. Its translation: CASSFGQPSGRGETQYF.

The chain has TRBV7-6 and TRBJ2-1; D is undetermined. V was pared by 5 bases and J by 9 bases, with 14 bases between. Germline V CDR1 and CDR2: SGHVS, FNYEAQ. This CDR3 has 13 amino acids. CDR3 in amino acids: CASSTQSYGEQFF. The CDR3 coding sequence is TGTGCCAGCAGCACCCAAAGCTACGGTGAGCAGTTCTTC.

V gene TRBV28 combines with J gene TRBJ1-2; D is ambiguous. Per the germline V gene, CDR1 is MDHEN and CDR2 is SYDVKM. Between the trimmed V and J ends, which lost 7 bases and 3 bases, there was a span of 15 bases. CDR3 size: 14 residues. The chain's CDR3 is CASTFDTVDYGYTF. DNA of the CDR3: TGTGCCAGCACCTTTGACACGGTGGACTATGGCTACACCTTC.

The V gene is TRBV24-1, the J gene TRBJ2-1; 9 nucleotides line up with TRBD1. Per the germline V gene, CDR1 is KGHDR and CDR2 is SFDVKD. With V trimmed by 4 bases and J by 2 bases, 11 bases remained unmatched. The CDR3 runs 18 residues. The CDR3, as DNA: TGTGCCACCAGTGACTCTGCCTTCGGACAGGGGACCTACAATGAGCAGTTCTTC. This codes for CATSDSAFGQGTYNEQFF.

This clone was counted a few times. The gene calls are TRBV5-1 and TRBJ1-1; unclear D gene. Trimming shortened V by 0 bases and J by 1 base, and 7 bases separated the two germline ends. This CDR3 contains 14 residues. Germline lookup yields CDR1 SGHRS and CDR2 YFSETQ. CDR3 protein: CASSLGRGNTEAFF. The CDR3 DNA follows: TGCGCCAGCAGCTTGGGACGGGGGAACACTGAAGCTTTCTTT.

The J gene is TRBJ1-2, the V gene TRBV5-6; tentative D call: TRBD1 (6 bases). Between the trimmed V and J ends, which lost 4 bases and 4 bases, there was a span of 11 bases. The germline V gene has CDR1 SGHDT and CDR2 YYEEEE. The CDR3 loop spans 13 amino acids. CDR3 residues: CASSLQGGYGYTF. CDR3 nucleotides: TGTGCCAGCAGCCTACAGGGCGGCTATGGCTACACCTTC.

This chain connects TRBV6-5 to TRBJ2-3; 10 nucleotides match TRBD2. CDR3 length: 14 residues. Germline V gene lookup returns CDR1 MNHEY and CDR2 SVGAGI. J gave up 4 bases and V 6 bases, and 4 bases lay outside the gene matches. CDR3: CASRSGRGPDTQYF. For the CDR3, the DNA is TGTGCCAGCAGAAGCGGGAGGGGTCCAGATACGCAGTATTTT.

This clone has just one count. The rearrangement links TRBV14 to TRBJ2-3; D possibly corresponds to TRBD2 (6 bases). Germline CDR1 and CDR2: SGHDN and FVKESK. The CDR3 runs to 14 residues. Trimming cost V 6 bases and J 0 bases, with 10 bases left between them. CDR3 coding DNA: TGTGCCAGCAGTCCGCTAGCGAGCACAGATACGCAGTATTTT. Residues: CASSPLASTDTQYF.

The chain carries TRBV7-9 and TRBJ2-5; maybe TRBD1 (7 bases). CDR1 and CDR2 (germline): SEHNR, FQNEAQ (reference sequence). CDR3 length: 15 residues. The V and J ends lost 5 bases and 2 bases respectively, with 15 bases between them. The CDR3, as DNA: TGTGCCAGCAGCCGGACAGGAGGGTTTCAAGAGACCCAGTACTTC. Translation gives CASSRTGGFQETQYF.

V usage is TRBV18 and J usage is TRBJ1-3, with 9 positions matching TRBD1. Germline trimming cut 2 bases from V and 8 bases from J; bases unmatched to any gene: 4. This CDR3 contains 14 residues. Germline V lookup: CDR1 KGHSH, CDR2 LQKENI. CDR3 sequence: CASSPETGGYTIYF. The CDR3, as DNA: TGTGCCAGCTCACCAGAGACAGGGGGATACACCATATATTTT. The full variable domain, with the rest looked up from reference TRBV18 and TRBJ1-3, is NAGVMQNPRHLVRRRGQEARLRCSPMKGHSHVYWYRQLPEEGLKFMVYLQKENIIDESGMPKERFSAEFPKEGPSILRIQQVVRGDSAAYFCASSPETGGYTIYFGEGSWLTVV.

The chain combines TRBV3-1 (or the pseudogene TRBV3-2) with TRBJ2-2; tentatively, D is TRBD2 (5 bases). V was cut by 8 bases and J by 4 bases, with 14 bases left in between. The germline V gene encodes CDR1 LGHDT and CDR2 YNNKEL (reference sequence). The CDR3 length is 14 residues. The DNA of the CDR3 is TGTGCCAGCTTAAAAAGCGGACTCACCGGGGAGCTGTTTTTT. It encodes CASLKSGLTGELFF.

The chain is built from TRBV28 and TRBJ1-3, with D possibly being TRBD1 (5 bases). Germline CDR1 reads MDHEN; CDR2 reads SYDVKM. CDR3 size: 15 residues. Trimming took off 4 bases at V and 1 base at J, with 11 bases between the two ends. In DNA, the CDR3 is TGTGCCAGCAGTTCCCCGGGGGGTTCTGGAAACACCATATATTTT. It is translated as CASSSPGGSGNTIYF.

The chain couples TRBV4-2 to TRBJ1-3; 7 bases align to TRBD1. The V segment lost 6 bases and the J segment 3 bases; nucleotides outside the gene matches: 8. This CDR3 is 15 amino acids long. In germline, CDR1 is LGHNA, CDR2 YNFKEQ. The CDR3 nucleotides are TGTGCCAGCAGTACGCAGGGGGAGTTTGGAAACACCATATATTTT. This encodes CASSTQGEFGNTIYF.

V gene TRBV5-6 combines with J gene TRBJ1-5; a possible D gene is TRBD1 (5 bases). V was trimmed by 4 bases and J by 5 bases, leaving 10 bases between them. The CDR3 length is 13 residues. CDR1 is SGHDT and CDR2 is YYEEEE in the germline V gene. CDR3 sequence reads: CASSPGGDQPQHF. CDR3 sequence (DNA): TGTGCCAGCAGCCCGGGGGGGGATCAGCCCCAGCATTTT.

The gene calls are TRBV18 and TRBJ1-2; no firm D call. The V and J ends lost 3 bases and 3 bases respectively, with 11 bases between them. The germline CDR1 and CDR2 sequences are KGHSH and LQKENI. CDR3 length equals 14 residues. The CDR3 spells CASSPVGRDYGYTF. In DNA form, the CDR3 reads TGTGCCAGCTCACCCGTTGGGCGCGACTATGGCTACACCTTC.

This clone has just one count. Other nucleotide sequences from this sample produce the same CDR3. The chain joins TRBV28 to TRBJ1-2; D remains ambiguous. Between the trimmed V and J ends, which lost 4 bases and 4 bases, there was a span of 7 bases. CDR1 MDHEN and CDR2 SYDVKM come from the germline V gene. The CDR3 runs 12 residues. The CDR3 DNA is TGTGCCAGCAGTTGGCAGGCCTATGGCTACACCTTC. It encodes CASSWQAYGYTF.